This T cell receptor (beta chain) came from a study of PD-1 blockade in classical Hodgkin lymphoma. Study results and caveats: Possibly reflecting disease activity or prior therapy, repertoire differences have causes that remain undefined. The CD4+ diversity rise by C4D1 was clearest in complete responders.

TCRdb's table, derived via immunoSEQ multiplex PCR, lists solely in-frame clones and lacks some. The data contain about 94,000 clones, 89% of them seen just once; the ten biggest clones take up roughly 10%. All patients relapsed after autologous stem cell transplantation, and brentuximab vedotin exposure varied. Complete response, partial response or progressive disease constituted the best response categories observed. Concerning this clone itself: As yet, its antigen is unknown.

The V gene lost 5 bases and the J gene lost 6 bases, with 16 bases spanning the gap. The CDR3 contains 15 residues. Germline values: CDR1 SSHAT, CDR2 FNYEAQ (reference sequence). The clonotype originates from a human donor with classical Hodgkin lymphoma. The source material was peripheral blood mononuclear cells (PBMCs), sampled before the second cycle of nivolumab. The chain carries TRBV7-7 and TRBJ2-2; no definite D call. The CDR3 reads CASSPLRTTAGELFF. The CDR3 DNA follows: TGTGCCAGCAGCCCACTAAGAACCACGGCCGGGGAGCTGTTTTTT.